Sequencing of this T cell receptor (beta chain) was carried out in a study of OX40 agonist ivuxolimab in advanced cancers. V lost 3 bases and J lost 4, with 7 bases in between. CDR1 is SEHNR, CDR2 FQNEAQ, per germline (reference sequence). The CDR3 is made up of 12 amino acids. Generated by immunoSEQ multiplex PCR, the TCRdb table keeps only in-frame clones and is missing some. Among about 20,000 clones listed, approximately 84% were seen once. The sequencing here drew on CD4+ or CD8+ T cells sorted from blood, taken in a trial of the OX40 agonist ivuxolimab. This clonotype was sampled from an adult with an advanced solid tumor such as melanoma, head and neck, liver or kidney cancer. The V gene is TRBV7-9, the J gene TRBJ2-7; D tentatively fits TRBD1 or TRBD2 (5 bases each). The CDR3 reads CASSLGDYEQYF. The CDR3, as DNA: TGTGCCAGCAGCTTGGGGGATTACGAGCAGTACTTC.